The present entry profiles one T cell receptor (beta chain) with its context. What it binds is not known. The sample is drawn from a study of CD8 T cell repertoires and HIV-1 epitope variants. Study-wide background: Cultures ran roughly ten days, with IL-2, IL-7 and IL-15 added on days 3 and 7. An uncultured baseline aliquot held 1M T cells.

Trimming cost V 0 bases and J 2 bases, with 14 bases left between them. This CDR3 region has 16 residues. Germline CDR1 MNHEY, CDR2 SMNVEV (reference sequence). Sequenced by immunoSEQ multiplex PCR; TCRdb stores in-frame clones only, minus some. Here the sample spans some 4,400 clones, approximately 70% being singletons. This TCR came from a male donor with HIV. The V and J genes are TRBV27 and TRBJ2-7, with D perhaps assigned TRBD1 or TRBD2 (5 bases each). Input material: cultured CD8+ T cells derived from PBMCs. CDR3 nucleotide sequence: TGTGCCAGCAGTTTATCGATGGGGGAGTTAACCTACGAGCAGTACTTC. Its translation is CASSLSMGELTYEQYF.